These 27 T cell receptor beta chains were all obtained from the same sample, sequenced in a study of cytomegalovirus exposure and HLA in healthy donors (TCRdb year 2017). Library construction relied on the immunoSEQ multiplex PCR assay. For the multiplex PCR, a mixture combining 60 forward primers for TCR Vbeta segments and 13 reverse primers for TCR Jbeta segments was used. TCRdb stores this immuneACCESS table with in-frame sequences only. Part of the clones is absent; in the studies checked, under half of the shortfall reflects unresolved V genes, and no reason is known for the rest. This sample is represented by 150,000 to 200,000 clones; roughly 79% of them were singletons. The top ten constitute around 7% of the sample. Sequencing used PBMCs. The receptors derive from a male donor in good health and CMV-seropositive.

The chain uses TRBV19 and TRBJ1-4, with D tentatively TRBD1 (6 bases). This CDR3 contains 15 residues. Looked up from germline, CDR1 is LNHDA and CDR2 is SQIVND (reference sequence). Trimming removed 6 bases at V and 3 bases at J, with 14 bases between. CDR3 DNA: TGTGCCAGTAGCCCCCTACAGGGATCTAATGAAAAACTGTTTTTT. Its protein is CASSPLQGSNEKLFF.

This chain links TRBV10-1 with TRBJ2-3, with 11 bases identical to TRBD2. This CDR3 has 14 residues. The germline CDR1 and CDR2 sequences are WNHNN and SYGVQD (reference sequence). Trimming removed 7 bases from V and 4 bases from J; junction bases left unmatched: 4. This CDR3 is CASNSGGASDTQYF. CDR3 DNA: TGCGCCAGCAATAGCGGGGGGGCTTCAGATACGCAGTATTTT.

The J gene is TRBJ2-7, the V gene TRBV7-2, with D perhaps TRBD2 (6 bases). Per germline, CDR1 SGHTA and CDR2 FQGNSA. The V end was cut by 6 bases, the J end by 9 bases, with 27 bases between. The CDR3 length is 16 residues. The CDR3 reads CASSWGLSGAREPQYF. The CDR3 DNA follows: TGTGCCAGCAGTTGGGGTTTATCGGGAGCCCGGGAGCCGCAGTACTTC.

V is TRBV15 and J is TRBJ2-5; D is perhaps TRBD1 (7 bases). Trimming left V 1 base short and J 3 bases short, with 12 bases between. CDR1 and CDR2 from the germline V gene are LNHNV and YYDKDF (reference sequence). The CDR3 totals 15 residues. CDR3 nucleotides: TGTGCCACCAGCAGAGCCCAGGGGGGAAAAGAGACCCAGTACTTC. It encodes CATSRAQGGKETQYF.

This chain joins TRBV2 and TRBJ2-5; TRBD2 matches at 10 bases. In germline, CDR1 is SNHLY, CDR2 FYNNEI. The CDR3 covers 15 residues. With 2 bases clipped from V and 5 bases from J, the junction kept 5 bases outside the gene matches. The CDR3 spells CASSEQRGGRETQYF. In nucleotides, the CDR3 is TGTGCCAGCAGTGAACAGCGGGGGGGCCGGGAGACCCAGTACTTC.

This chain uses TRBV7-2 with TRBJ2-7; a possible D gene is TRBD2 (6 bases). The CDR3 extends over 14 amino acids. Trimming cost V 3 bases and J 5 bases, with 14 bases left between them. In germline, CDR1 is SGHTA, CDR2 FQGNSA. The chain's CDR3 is CASSFTGTEDEQYF. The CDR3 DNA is TGTGCCAGCAGCTTTACCGGGACTGAGGACGAGCAGTACTTC.

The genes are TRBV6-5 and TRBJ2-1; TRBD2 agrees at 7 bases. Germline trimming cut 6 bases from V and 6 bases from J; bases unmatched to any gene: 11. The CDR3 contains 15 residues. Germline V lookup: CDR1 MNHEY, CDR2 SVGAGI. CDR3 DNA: TGTGCCAGCAGGCCTCGGGACTATGGGCGCAATGAGCAGTTCTTC. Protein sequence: CASRPRDYGRNEQFF.

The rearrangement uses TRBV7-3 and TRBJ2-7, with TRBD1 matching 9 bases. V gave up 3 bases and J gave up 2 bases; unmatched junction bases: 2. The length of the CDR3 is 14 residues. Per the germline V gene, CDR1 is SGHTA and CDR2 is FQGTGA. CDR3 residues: CASSLGTGTYEQYF. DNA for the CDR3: TGTGCCAGCAGCTTGGGGACAGGGACCTACGAGCAGTACTTC.

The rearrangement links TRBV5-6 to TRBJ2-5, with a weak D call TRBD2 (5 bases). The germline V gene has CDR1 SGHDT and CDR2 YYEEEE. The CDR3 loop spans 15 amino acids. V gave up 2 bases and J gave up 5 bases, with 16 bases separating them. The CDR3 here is CASSLAGLGWETQYF. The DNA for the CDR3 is TGTGCCAGCAGCTTAGCCGGACTGGGTTGGGAGACCCAGTACTTC.

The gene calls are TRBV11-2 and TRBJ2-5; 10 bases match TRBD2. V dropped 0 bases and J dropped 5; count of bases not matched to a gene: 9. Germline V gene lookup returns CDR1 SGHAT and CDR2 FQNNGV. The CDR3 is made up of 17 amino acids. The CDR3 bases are TGTGCCAGCAGCTTAGAACGAGCGGGGGGGCGTTGGGAGACCCAGTACTTC. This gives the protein CASSLERAGGRWETQYF.

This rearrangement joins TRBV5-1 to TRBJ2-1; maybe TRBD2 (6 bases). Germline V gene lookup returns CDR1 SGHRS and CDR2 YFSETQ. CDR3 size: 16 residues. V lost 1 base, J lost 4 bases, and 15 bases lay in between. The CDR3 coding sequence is TGCGCCAGCAGCTTGACGGCAGAAGGAGGGTACAATGAGCAGTTCTTC. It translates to CASSLTAEGGYNEQFF.

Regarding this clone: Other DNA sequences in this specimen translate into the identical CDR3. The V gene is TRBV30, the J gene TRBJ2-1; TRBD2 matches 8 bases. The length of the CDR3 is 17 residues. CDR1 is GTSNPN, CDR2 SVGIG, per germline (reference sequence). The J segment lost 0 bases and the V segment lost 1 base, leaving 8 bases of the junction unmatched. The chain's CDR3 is CAWSEGAGVSSYNEQFF. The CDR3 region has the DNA TGTGCCTGGAGTGAGGGAGCGGGGGTAAGCTCCTACAATGAGCAGTTCTTC.

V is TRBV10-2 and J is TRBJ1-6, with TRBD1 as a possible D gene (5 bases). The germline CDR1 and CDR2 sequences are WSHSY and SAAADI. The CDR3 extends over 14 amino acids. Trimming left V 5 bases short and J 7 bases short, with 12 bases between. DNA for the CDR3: TGCGCCAGCAGTCTTGCAGGGCCGAATTCACCCCTCCACTTT. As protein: CASSLAGPNSPLHF.

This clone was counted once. This chain's CDR3 is CASSHFDRGSNTEAFF. The CDR3 DNA is TGCGCCAGCAGCCATTTTGACAGGGGGTCGAACACTGAAGCTTTCTTT. The chain employs TRBV4-3 and TRBJ1-1; TRBD1 matches 9 bases. CDR1 and CDR2 (germline): LGHNA, YSLEER. The trim removed 3 bases at V and 1 base at J, leaving 6 bases unmatched. This CDR3 is 16 amino acids long.

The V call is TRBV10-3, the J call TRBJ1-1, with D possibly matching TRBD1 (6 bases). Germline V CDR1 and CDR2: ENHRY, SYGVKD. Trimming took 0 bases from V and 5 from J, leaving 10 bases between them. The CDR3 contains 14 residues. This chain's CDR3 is CAISESGGETEAFF. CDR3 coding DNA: TGTGCCATCAGTGAGTCTGGGGGCGAAACTGAAGCTTTCTTT.

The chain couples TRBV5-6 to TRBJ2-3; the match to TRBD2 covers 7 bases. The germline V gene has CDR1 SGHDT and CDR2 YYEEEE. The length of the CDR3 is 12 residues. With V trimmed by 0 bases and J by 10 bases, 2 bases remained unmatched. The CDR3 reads CASSLGGGSQYF. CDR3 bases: TGTGCCAGCAGCTTGGGGGGAGGGTCGCAGTATTTT.

The CDR3 loop is CASSHEGEQYF. CDR3 DNA sequence: TGTGCCAGCAGCCACGAGGGTGAGCAGTACTTC. The chain carries TRBV11-2 and TRBJ2-7; D may be TRBD2 (5 bases). CDR3 length: 11 amino acids. V was shortened by 5 bases and J by 7 bases, with 9 bases between the two germline ends. Germline-derived CDR1 and CDR2 are SGHAT and FQNNGV.

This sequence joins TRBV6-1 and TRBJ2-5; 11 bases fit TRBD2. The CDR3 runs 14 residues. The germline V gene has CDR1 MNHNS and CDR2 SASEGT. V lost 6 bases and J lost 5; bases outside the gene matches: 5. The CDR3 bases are TGTGCCAGCAGCGTAGCGGGGGGGCCGGAGACCCAGTACTTC. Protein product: CASSVAGGPETQYF.

The CDR3 DNA reads as TGCGCCAGCAGCCAAATCGCCCTTGACAGGGTGGACTACAATGAGCAGTTCTTC. This translates into CASSQIALDRVDYNEQFF. The chain joins TRBV23-1 to TRBJ2-1; 7 bases line up with TRBD1. TRBV23-1 is an ORF, with its function uncertain. V lost 6 bases, J lost 3 bases, and 17 bases stayed unmatched. This CDR3 is 18 amino acids long.

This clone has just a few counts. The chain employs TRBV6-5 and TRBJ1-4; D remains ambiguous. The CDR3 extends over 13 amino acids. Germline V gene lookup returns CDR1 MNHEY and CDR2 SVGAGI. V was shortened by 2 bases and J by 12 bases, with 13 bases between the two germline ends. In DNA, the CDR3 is TGTGCCAGCAGTTACGGGGAGTTTCAGGAACTGTTTTTT. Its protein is CASSYGEFQELFF.

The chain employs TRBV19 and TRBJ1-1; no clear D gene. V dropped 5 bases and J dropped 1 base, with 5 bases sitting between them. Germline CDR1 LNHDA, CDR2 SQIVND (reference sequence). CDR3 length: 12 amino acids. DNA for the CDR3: TGTGCCAGTAGTCAGCGGAACACTGAAGCTTTCTTT. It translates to CASSQRNTEAFF.

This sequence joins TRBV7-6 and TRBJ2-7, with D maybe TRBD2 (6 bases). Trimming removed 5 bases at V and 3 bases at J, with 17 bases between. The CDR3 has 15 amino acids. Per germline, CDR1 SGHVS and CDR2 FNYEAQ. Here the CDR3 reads CASSPDTPRGYEQYF. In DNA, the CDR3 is TGTGCCAGCAGCCCTGATACTCCGCGGGGCTACGAGCAGTACTTC.

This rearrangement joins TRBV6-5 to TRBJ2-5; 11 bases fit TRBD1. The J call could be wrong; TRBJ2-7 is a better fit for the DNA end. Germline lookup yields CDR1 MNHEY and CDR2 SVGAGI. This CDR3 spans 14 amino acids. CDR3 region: CASSRTGGGYEQYF. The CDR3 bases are TGTGCCAGCAGTCGGACAGGGGGCGGCTACGAGCAGTACTTC.

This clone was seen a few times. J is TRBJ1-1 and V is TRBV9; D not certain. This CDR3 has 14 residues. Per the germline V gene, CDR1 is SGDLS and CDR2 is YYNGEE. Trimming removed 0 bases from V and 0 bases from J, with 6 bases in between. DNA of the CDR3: TGTGCCAGCAGCGTAGATTTAGTGAACACTGAAGCTTTCTTT. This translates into CASSVDLVNTEAFF.

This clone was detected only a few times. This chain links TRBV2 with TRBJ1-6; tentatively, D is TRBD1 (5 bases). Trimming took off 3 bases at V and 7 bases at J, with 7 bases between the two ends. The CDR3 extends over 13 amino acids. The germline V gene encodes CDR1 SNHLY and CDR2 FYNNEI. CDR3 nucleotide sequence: TGTGCCAGCAGTGAGGGGCAGAATTCACCCCTCCACTTT. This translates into CASSEGQNSPLHF.

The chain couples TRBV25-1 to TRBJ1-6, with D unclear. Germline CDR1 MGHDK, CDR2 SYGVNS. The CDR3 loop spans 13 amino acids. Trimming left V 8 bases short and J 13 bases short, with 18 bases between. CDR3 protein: CASADAGAAPLHF. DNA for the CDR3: TGTGCCAGCGCCGATGCAGGCGCCGCGCCCCTCCACTTT.

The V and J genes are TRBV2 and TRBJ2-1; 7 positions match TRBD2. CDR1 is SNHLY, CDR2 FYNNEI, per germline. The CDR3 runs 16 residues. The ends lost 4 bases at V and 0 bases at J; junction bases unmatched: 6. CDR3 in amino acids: CASSVQPGGSYNEQFF. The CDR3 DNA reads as TGTGCCAGCAGTGTACAACCGGGGGGCTCCTACAATGAGCAGTTCTTC.